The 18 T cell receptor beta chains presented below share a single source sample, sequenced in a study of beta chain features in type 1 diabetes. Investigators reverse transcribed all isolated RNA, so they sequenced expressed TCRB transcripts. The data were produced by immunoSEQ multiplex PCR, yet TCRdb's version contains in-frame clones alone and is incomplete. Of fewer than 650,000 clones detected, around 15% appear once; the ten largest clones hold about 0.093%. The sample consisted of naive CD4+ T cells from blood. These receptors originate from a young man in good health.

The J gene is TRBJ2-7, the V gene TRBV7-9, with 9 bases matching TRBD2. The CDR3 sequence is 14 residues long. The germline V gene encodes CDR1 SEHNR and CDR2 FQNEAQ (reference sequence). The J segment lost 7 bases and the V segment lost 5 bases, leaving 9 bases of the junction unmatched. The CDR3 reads CASSLLAGVGEQYF. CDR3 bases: TGTGCCAGCAGCCTGTTAGCGGGAGTGGGTGAGCAGTACTTC.

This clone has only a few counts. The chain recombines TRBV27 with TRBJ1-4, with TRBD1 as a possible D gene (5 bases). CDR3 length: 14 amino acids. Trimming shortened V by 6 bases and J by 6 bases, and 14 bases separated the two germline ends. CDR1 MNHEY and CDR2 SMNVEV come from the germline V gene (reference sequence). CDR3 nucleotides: TGTGCCAGCAGCCGGGACGGAAGGGATGAAAAACTGTTTTTT. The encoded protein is CASSRDGRDEKLFF.

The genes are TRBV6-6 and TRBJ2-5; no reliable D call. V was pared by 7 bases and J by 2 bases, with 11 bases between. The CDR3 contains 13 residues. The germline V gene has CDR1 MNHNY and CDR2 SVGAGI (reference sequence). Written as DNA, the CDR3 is TGTGCCAGCACTAAGAAGATACAAGAGACCCAGTACTTC. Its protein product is CASTKKIQETQYF.

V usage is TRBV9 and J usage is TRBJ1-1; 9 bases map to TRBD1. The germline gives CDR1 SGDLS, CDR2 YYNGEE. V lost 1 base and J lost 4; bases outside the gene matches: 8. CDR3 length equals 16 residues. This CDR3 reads CASSVTGGEGSTEAFF. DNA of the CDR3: TGTGCCAGCAGCGTAACAGGGGGCGAGGGGAGCACTGAAGCTTTCTTT.

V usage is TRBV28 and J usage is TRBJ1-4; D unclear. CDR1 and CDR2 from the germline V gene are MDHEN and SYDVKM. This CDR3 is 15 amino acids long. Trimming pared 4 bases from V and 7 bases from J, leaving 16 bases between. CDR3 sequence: CASSSGEVMGEKLFF. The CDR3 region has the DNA TGTGCCAGCAGTTCCGGCGAGGTAATGGGTGAAAAACTGTTTTTT.

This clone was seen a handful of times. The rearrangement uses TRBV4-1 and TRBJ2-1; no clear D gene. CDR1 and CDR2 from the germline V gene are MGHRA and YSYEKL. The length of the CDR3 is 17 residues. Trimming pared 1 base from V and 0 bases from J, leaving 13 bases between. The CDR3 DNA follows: TGCGCCAGCAGCCAAGCGATGGGCCGCAGCTCCTACAATGAGCAGTTCTTC. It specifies CASSQAMGRSSYNEQFF.

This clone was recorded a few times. In DNA, the CDR3 is TGTGCCAGCAGCTTAGGGGACAGGGGTCGATATAGCAATCAGCCCCAGCATTTT. It yields the protein CASSLGDRGRYSNQPQHF. V usage is TRBV7-9 and J usage is TRBJ1-5, with 10 bases that match TRBD1. Trimming cost V 1 base and J 0 bases; bases outside gene matches: 6. The CDR3 is made up of 18 amino acids. CDR1 is SEHNR, CDR2 FQNEAQ, per germline (reference sequence).

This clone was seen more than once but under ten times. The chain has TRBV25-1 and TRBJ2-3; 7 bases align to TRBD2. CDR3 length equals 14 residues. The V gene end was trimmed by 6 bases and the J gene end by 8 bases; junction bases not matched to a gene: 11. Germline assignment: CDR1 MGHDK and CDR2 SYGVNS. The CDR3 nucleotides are TGTGCCAGCAGCGGGGGGAGACGGGGAGGTACGCAGTATTTT. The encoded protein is CASSGGRRGGTQYF.

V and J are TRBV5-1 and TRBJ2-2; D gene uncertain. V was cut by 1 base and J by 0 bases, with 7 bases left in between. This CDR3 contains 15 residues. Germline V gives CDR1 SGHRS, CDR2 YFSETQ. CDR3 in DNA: TGCGCCAGCAGCTTGACTTCAGCGAACACCGGGGAGCTGTTTTTT. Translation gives CASSLTSANTGELFF.

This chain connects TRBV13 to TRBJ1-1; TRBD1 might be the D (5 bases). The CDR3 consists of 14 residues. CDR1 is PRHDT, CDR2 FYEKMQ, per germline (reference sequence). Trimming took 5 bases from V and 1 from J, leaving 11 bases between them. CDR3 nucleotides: TGTGCCAGCAGCCTCCTTACAGGGAACACTGAAGCTTTCTTT. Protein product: CASSLLTGNTEAFF.

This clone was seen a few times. The chain's CDR3 is CASRLDRGPPYEQYF. The CDR3 DNA is TGTGCCAGCAGACTGGACAGGGGGCCCCCCTACGAGCAGTACTTC. The rearrangement links TRBV2 to TRBJ2-7; TRBD1 aligns across 11 bases. The CDR3 contains 15 residues. Germline V gene sequence: CDR1 SNHLY, CDR2 FYNNEI. The V gene end was trimmed by 6 bases and the J gene end by 2 bases; junction bases not matched to a gene: 6. Complete variable domain (other parts from reference TRBV2 and TRBJ2-7): EPEVTQTPSHQVTQMGQEVILRCVPISNHLYFYWYRQILGQKVEFLVSFYNNEISEKSEIFDDQFSVERPDGSNFTLKIRSTKLEDSAMYFCASRLDRGPPYEQYFGPGTRLTVT.

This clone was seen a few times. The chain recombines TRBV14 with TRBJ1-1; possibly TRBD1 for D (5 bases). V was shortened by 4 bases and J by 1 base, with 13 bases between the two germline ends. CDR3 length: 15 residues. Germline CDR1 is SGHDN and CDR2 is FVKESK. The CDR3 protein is CASSPLSGRNTEAFF. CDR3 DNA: TGTGCCAGCAGCCCCCTGTCGGGACGGAACACTGAAGCTTTCTTT.

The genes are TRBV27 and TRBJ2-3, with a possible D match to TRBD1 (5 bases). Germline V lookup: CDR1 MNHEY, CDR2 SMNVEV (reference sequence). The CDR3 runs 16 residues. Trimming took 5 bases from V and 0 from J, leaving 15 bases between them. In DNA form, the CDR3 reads TGTGCCAGCAGTCCCCCCAGGGTTTCTAGCACAGATACGCAGTATTTT. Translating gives CASSPPRVSSTDTQYF.

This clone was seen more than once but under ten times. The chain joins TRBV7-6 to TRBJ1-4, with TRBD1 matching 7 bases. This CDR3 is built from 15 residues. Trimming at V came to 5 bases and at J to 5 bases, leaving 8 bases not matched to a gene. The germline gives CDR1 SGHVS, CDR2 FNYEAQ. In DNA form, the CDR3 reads TGTGCCAGCAGCCGGCGACAGGGTTTCAATGAAAAACTGTTTTTT. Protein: CASSRRQGFNEKLFF.

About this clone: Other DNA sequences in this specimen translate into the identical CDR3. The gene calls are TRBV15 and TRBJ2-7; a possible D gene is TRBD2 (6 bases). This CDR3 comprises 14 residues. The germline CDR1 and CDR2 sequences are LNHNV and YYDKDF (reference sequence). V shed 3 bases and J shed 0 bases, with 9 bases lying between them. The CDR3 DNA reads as TGTGCCACCAGCAGGGGCGGGAACTCCTACGAGCAGTACTTC. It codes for CATSRGGNSYEQYF.

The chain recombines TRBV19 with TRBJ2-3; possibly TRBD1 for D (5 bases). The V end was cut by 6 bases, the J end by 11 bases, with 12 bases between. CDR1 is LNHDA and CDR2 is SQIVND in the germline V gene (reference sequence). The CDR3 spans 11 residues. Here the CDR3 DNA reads TGTGCCAGTAGGCACAGGTTACAGCAGTATTTT. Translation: CASRHRLQQYF.

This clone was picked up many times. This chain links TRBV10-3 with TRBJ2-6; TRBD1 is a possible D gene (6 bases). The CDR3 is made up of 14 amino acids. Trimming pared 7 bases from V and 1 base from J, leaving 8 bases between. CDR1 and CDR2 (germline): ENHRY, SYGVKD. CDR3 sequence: CAITQGSGANVLTF. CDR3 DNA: TGTGCCATCACCCAGGGGTCTGGGGCCAACGTCCTGACTTTC.

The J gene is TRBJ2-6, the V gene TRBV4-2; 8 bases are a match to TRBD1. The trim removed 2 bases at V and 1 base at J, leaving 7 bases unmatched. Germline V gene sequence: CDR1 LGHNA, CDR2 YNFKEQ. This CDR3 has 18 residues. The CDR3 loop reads CASSQSQGARSGANVLTF. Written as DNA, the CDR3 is TGTGCCAGCAGCCAAAGCCAGGGGGCAAGGTCTGGGGCCAACGTCCTGACTTTC.